This T cell receptor beta chain was recorded in a study of T cell therapy after organ transplantation. Germline lookup yields CDR1 LNHDA and CDR2 SQIVND (reference sequence). V was clipped by 3 bases and J by 4 bases, with 16 bases between them. This CDR3 has 16 amino acids. Concerning this clone: As yet, its antigen is unknown.

The repertoire was sequenced with immunoSEQ multiplex PCR; TCRdb's copy has only in-frame clones and lacks some. This sample has 50,000 or so clones, with approximately 94% found just once. The sequences come from CD8+ T cells from blood, collected before autologous CMV-specific T cell therapy. This clonotype was sampled from a human patient who had received a solid organ transplant and had CMV disease. The chain has TRBV19 and TRBJ1-5; TRBD1 is a possible D gene (6 bases). In DNA form, the CDR3 reads TGTGCCAGTAGTATCAGTTTCAGGGGAGGGAATCAGCCCCAGCATTTT. Its translation: CASSISFRGGNQPQHF.